This T cell receptor (beta chain) is drawn from a study of blood T cell repertoires in COVID-19. Across the whole study: COVID-19 samples, acute and convalescent, were from the United States, Italy and Spain. Nucleic acid was either cDNA or gDNA, and it came from T cells, B-cell-depleted T cells, or PBMCs.

Enrolled through a virtual design, the participants were between roughly 18 and 100 years of age and came from approximately 25 US areas. Before being deemed recovered, Cohort 3 donors had two negative PCRs, clearance, or symptom resolution. Only in-frame clones appear in the TCRdb table, and some are missing; sequencing was by immunoSEQ multiplex PCR. The sample has 150,000 to 200,000 clones; about 84% are singletons. CDR1 is LNHDA and CDR2 is SQIVND in the germline V gene (reference sequence). V was trimmed by 2 bases and J by 5 bases, leaving 7 bases between them. CDR3 length: 13 residues. The V call is TRBV19, the J call TRBJ2-1; a weak D match, TRBD1 (5 bases). This TCR was sampled from a man aged 50 to 59 who had recovered from COVID-19. Sequenced sample: PBMCs or T cells enriched from blood (not recorded which). The CDR3 sequence: CASSIKGDNEQFF. CDR3 bases: TGTGCCAGTAGTATAAAAGGGGACAATGAGCAGTTCTTC.